This passage covers 21 T cell receptor beta chains from one sample sequenced in a study of CD8 T cells in ankylosing spondylitis. MiXCR, applied by TCRdb to the 5' RACE reads, yields one record per CDR3 protein. This sample has roughly 170,000 distinct CDR3 sequences; approximately 10% occur once, and the top ten carry around 16%. Sequencing used blood, either unsorted or a sorted T cell fraction (not recorded which). The receptor source for this set is a female donor with ankylosing spondylitis or in good health (not recorded which).

The genes are TRBV9 and TRBJ2-1; 8 bases agree with TRBD2. Germline V gives CDR1 SGDLS, CDR2 YYNGEE. After removal of 4 bases from V and 0 bases from J, the junction contained 9 bases not matched to a gene. This CDR3 contains 17 residues. This CDR3 reads CASSKGSGRSSYNEQFF. In nucleotides, the CDR3 is TGTGCCAGCAGCAAAGGGAGCGGGAGAAGCTCCTACAATGAGCAGTTCTTC.

This clonotype came up a few times. The chain links TRBV4-3 to TRBJ1-2; maybe TRBD1 (6 bases). The V end lost 1 base, the J end lost 3 bases, and 18 bases lay between the germline ends. From germline, CDR1 is LGHNA and CDR2 YSLEER. The CDR3 covers 17 residues. The CDR3 here is CASSQGGFGGGDYGYTF. As DNA, the CDR3 is TGCGCCAGCAGCCAAGGAGGGTTTGGAGGGGGAGACTATGGCTACACCTTC.

The chain couples TRBV6-2 or TRBV6-3 to TRBJ1-4; D ambiguous. This CDR3 contains 13 residues. CDR1 MNHEY and CDR2 SVGEGT come from the germline V gene. With 8 bases removed from V and 5 bases from J, the gap between germline ends came to 12 bases. Here the CDR3 DNA reads TGTGCCAGCTCAGAAAGGAAGAATGAAAAACTGTTTTTT. This translates into CASSERKNEKLFF.

This clonotype has a count of ten or more. The chain links TRBV12-3 or TRBV12-4 to TRBJ2-1; 14 bases are a match to TRBD2. Germline trimming cut 7 bases from V and 8 bases from J; bases unmatched to any gene: 10. This CDR3 is 16 amino acids long. CDR3 residues: CASNPGTSGSGDEQFF. Here the CDR3 DNA reads TGTGCCAGCAATCCCGGGACTAGCGGGAGTGGGGATGAGCAGTTCTTC.

The chain joins TRBV5-5 to TRBJ2-7; D not resolved. The V end was cut by 4 bases, the J end by 2 bases, with 13 bases between. The CDR3 consists of 14 residues. Germline CDR1 and CDR2: SGHKS and YYEKEE (reference sequence). For the CDR3, the DNA is TGTGCCAGCAGCCCCGGATGGGGAACCTACGAGCAGTACTTC. It yields the protein CASSPGWGTYEQYF.

This clonotype was observed at least ten times. J is TRBJ2-3 and V is TRBV29-1; TRBD2 aligns across 14 bases. The CDR3 sequence is 12 residues long. V was pared by 7 bases and J by 12 bases, with 6 bases of the junction left unmatched. Germline values: CDR1 SQVTM, CDR2 ANQGSEA. The CDR3 loop is CSAGTSGSHQYF. CDR3 coding DNA: TGCAGCGCCGGGACTAGCGGGAGTCATCAGTATTTT.

This clonotype showed up just a few times. V gene TRBV4-3 combines with J gene TRBJ2-7, with 10 nucleotides matching TRBD2. This CDR3 is built from 15 residues. Looked up from germline, CDR1 is LGHNA and CDR2 is YSLEER. Trimming cost V 0 bases and J 1 base; bases outside gene matches: 0. In nucleotides, the CDR3 is TGCGCCAGCAGCCAAGAACTAGCGGGATCCTACGAGCAGTACTTC. Translation: CASSQELAGSYEQYF.

The CDR3 protein is CASSSRWTQYF. CDR3 coding DNA: TGTGCCAGCAGCTCCCGATGGACCCAGTACTTC. The chain recombines TRBV7-8 with TRBJ2-5; D is undetermined. Per germline, CDR1 SGHVS and CDR2 FQNEAQ. The V and J ends lost 4 bases and 7 bases respectively, with 7 bases between them. CDR3 length: 11 amino acids.

This clonotype was seen only a few times. The chain couples TRBV29-1 to TRBJ2-7; a weak D match, TRBD1 (6 bases). V dropped 0 bases and J dropped 3 bases, with 18 bases sitting between them. Germline values: CDR1 SQVTM, CDR2 ANQGSEA. CDR3 length equals 16 residues. The CDR3 DNA reads TGCAGCGTTGAAGAATCAGAGGCAGGGGTTAGCTACGAGCAGTACTTC. Its protein product is CSVEESEAGVSYEQYF.

This chain joins TRBV27 and TRBJ2-1; D assignment may be TRBD1 or TRBD2 (6 bases each). V was clipped by 4 bases and J by 5 bases, with 15 bases between them. CDR3 length: 15 residues. Germline CDR1 MNHEY, CDR2 SMNVEV (reference sequence). As DNA, the CDR3 is TGTGCCAGCAGTTACACGGGGGCATTTAACAATGAGCAGTTCTTC. This gives the protein CASSYTGAFNNEQFF.

Concerning this clonotype: One end of the junction varies from germline; a read error may be responsible. The rearrangement links TRBV9 to TRBJ2-1; D is unresolved. The germline V gene has CDR1 SGDLS and CDR2 YYNGEE. There are 16 residues in the CDR3. The CDR3 DNA sequence: TGTACCAGCAGCGTAAACGCGGACCTCTCCTACAATGAGCAGTTCTTC. As protein: CTSSVNADLSYNEQFF. The whole variable domain, remainder taken from reference TRBV9 and TRBJ2-1, is DSGVTQTPKHLITATGQRVTLRCSPRSGDLSVYWYQQSLDQGLQFLIQYYNGEERAKGNILERFSAQQFPDLHSELNLSSLELGDSALYFCTSSVNADLSYNEQFFGPGTRLTVL.

This clonotype was observed a few times. The genes are TRBV5-1 and TRBJ2-1; 12 bases match TRBD2. The CDR3 runs 15 residues. CDR1 and CDR2 (germline): SGHRS, YFSETQ. V lost 4 bases, J lost 8 bases, and 7 bases stayed unmatched. This CDR3 is CASSPSGRAVDEQFF. The DNA for the CDR3 is TGCGCCAGCAGCCCTAGCGGGAGGGCCGTGGATGAGCAGTTCTTC.

This clonotype was seen a handful of times. The J gene is TRBJ2-2, the V gene TRBV7-6; 8 bases map to TRBD1. The germline V gene has CDR1 SGHVS and CDR2 FNYEAQ. The trim removed 0 bases at V and 4 bases at J, leaving 19 bases unmatched. This CDR3 has 21 amino acids. This CDR3 reads CASSLAHRDRSRGIPTGELFF. DNA for the CDR3: TGTGCCAGCAGCTTAGCCCACCGGGACAGGAGTCGGGGAATCCCCACCGGGGAGCTGTTTTTT.

The chain has TRBV13 and TRBJ2-7; 7 bases map to TRBD2. Per germline, CDR1 PRHDT and CDR2 FYEKMQ (reference sequence). The trim removed 5 bases at V and 1 base at J, leaving 5 bases unmatched. This CDR3 spans 14 amino acids. The CDR3 sequence is CASSRLANSYEQYF. CDR3 nucleotides: TGTGCCAGCAGCCGACTAGCCAATTCCTACGAGCAGTACTTC.

The V and J genes are TRBV5-4 and TRBJ2-5; D call uncertain. V gave up 2 bases and J gave up 4 bases, with 15 bases separating them. CDR1 is SGHNT, CDR2 YYREEE, per germline (reference sequence). The length of the CDR3 is 15 residues. CDR3 in amino acids: CASSFSMSLGETQYF. The CDR3 DNA reads TGTGCCAGCAGCTTTTCGATGAGCCTAGGAGAGACCCAGTACTTC.

This sequence joins TRBV30 and TRBJ2-1; D could derive from TRBD1 or TRBD2 (5 bases each). Trimming removed 3 bases from V and 3 bases from J, with 18 bases in between. CDR1 and CDR2 (germline): GTSNPN, SVGIG (reference sequence). This CDR3 is 16 amino acids long. CDR3 protein: CAWRDTRGILYNEQFF. CDR3 DNA sequence: TGTGCCTGGAGGGACACTAGAGGGATACTCTACAATGAGCAGTTCTTC.

This clonotype has a handful of counts. The rearrangement links TRBV6-2 or TRBV6-3 to TRBJ2-7; 9 bases map to TRBD2. Germline V gene data show CDR1 as MNHEY and CDR2 as SVGEGT. CDR3 size: 15 residues. Trimming at V came to 6 bases and at J to 4 bases, leaving 10 bases not matched to a gene. The chain's CDR3 is CASSQRLAETYEQYF. DNA of the CDR3: TGTGCCAGCAGCCAGCGACTAGCGGAGACTTACGAGCAGTACTTC.

The rearrangement uses TRBV4-3 and TRBJ1-6; possible D gene TRBD1, 5 bases. This CDR3 region has 17 residues. The V gene's germline CDR1 is LGHNA and CDR2 YSLEER. V was pared by 0 bases and J by 7 bases, with 16 bases between. The CDR3 region has the DNA TGCGCCAGCAGCCAAGATCGAGGCGGGGCGGGAAATTCACCCCTCCACTTT. It is translated as CASSQDRGGAGNSPLHF.

The chain joins TRBV7-9 to TRBJ2-1; TRBD2 matches at 11 bases. V was pared by 4 bases and J by 8 bases, with 10 bases of the junction left unmatched. CDR3 length equals 16 residues. The V gene's germline CDR1 is SEHNR and CDR2 FQNEAQ (reference sequence). The CDR3 protein is CASSSIAGGPRYEQFF. CDR3 coding DNA: TGTGCCAGCAGCTCCATAGCGGGAGGGCCACGCTATGAGCAGTTCTTC.

Regarding this clonotype: A read error is possible here, since a much larger clone lies one base away. This chain uses TRBV7-9 with TRBJ2-1; D unclear. This CDR3 region has 12 residues. Germline lookup yields CDR1 SEHNR and CDR2 FQNEAQ (reference sequence). CDR3 sequence reads: CTSSLKGYEQFF. In nucleotides, the CDR3 is TGTACCAGCAGCTTAAAGGGATATGAGCAGTTCTTC. Full variable domain (outside the CDR3, taken from reference TRBV7-9 and TRBJ2-1): DTGVSQNPRHKITKRGQNVTFRCDPISEHNRLYWYRQTLGQGPEFLTYFQNEAQLEKSRLLSDRFSAERPKGSFSTLEIQRTEQGDSAMYLCTSSLKGYEQFFGPGTRLTVL.

The chain employs TRBV27 and TRBJ2-1; possibly TRBD2 for D (5 bases). Trimming took 8 bases from V and 6 from J, leaving 14 bases between them. Germline loops: CDR1 MNHEY, CDR2 SMNVEV (reference sequence). The CDR3 consists of 13 residues. This CDR3 reads CASGQDYPNEQFF. The DNA of the CDR3 is TGTGCCAGCGGCCAAGACTATCCCAATGAGCAGTTCTTC.